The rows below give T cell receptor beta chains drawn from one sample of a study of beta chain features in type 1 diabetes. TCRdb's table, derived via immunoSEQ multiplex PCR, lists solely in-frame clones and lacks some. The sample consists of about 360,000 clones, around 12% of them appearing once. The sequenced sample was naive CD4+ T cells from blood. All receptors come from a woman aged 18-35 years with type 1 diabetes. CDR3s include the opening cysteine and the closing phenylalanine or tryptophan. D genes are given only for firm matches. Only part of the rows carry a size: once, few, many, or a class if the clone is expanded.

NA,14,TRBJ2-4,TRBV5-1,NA,TGCGCCAGCAGCTTGGGACAGGCCAAAAACATTCAGTACTTC,CASSLGQAKNIQYF
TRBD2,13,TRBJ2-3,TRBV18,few,TGTGCCAGCTCACCCGGCGGGGGAGATACGCAGTATTTT,CASSPGGGDTQYF
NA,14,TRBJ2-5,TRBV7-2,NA,TGTGCCAGCAGCTCCGGGCGGGCCGGGGAGACCCAGTACTTC,CASSSGRAGETQYF
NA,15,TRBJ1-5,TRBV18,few,TGTGCCAGCTCACCGGGGGCACATAGCAATCAGCCCCAGCATTTT,CASSPGAHSNQPQHF
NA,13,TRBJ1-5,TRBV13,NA,TGTGCCAGCAGCCCACAGGGTAGTCAGCCCCAGCATTTT,CASSPQGSQPQHF
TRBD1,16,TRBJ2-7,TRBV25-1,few,TGTGCCAGCAGTGGAACAGGGGGCCTGAGCTCCTACGAGCAGTACTTC,CASSGTGGLSSYEQYF
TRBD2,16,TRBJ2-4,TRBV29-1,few,TGCAGCGTTGAAGGCCCCGGGACACCCGCGGGGGGCATTCAGTACTTC,CSVEGPGTPAGGIQYF
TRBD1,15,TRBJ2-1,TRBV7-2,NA,TGTGCCAGCAGGTTGGGACAGGGAGAGGGCAATGAGCAGTTCTTC,CASRLGQGEGNEQFF
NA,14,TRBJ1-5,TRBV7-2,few,TGTGCCAGCAGCTTTGACACAGGGCATCAGCCCCAGCATTTT,CASSFDTGHQPQHF
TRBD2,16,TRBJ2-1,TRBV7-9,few,TGTGCCAGCAGCGTAGGACTAGCGGTCACCTACAATGAGCAGTTCTTC,CASSVGLAVTYNEQFF
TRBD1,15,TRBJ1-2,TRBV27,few,TGTGCCAGCAGTCCCCGGGACAGGGTGGTCTATGGCTACACCTTC,CASSPRDRVVYGYTF
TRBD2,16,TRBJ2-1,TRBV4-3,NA,TGCGCCAGCAGCCAAGATATACTAGCGGGTTACAATGAGCAGTTCTTC,CASSQDILAGYNEQFF
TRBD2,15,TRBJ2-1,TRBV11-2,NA,TGTGCCAGCAGCTTAACTAGCGGGACTTACAATGAGCAGTTCTTC,CASSLTSGTYNEQFF
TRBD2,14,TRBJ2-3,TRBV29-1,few,TGCAGCGCTCTGGAGCGGGGGCACACAGATACGCAGTATTTT,CSALERGHTDTQYF
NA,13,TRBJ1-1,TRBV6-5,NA,TGTGCCAGCAGCCAGGACGAGCGGACTGAAGCTTTCTTT,CASSQDERTEAFF
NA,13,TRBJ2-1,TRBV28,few,TGTGCCACATCATTTGTCACCTACAATGAGCAGTTCTTC,CATSFVTYNEQFF
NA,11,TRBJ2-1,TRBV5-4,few,TGTGCCAGCAGCTTCAGCAATGAGCAGTTCTTC,CASSFSNEQFF
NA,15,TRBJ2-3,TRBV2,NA,TGTGCCAGCAGGGTTCAGGGAAAGATGACAGATACGCAGTATTTT,CASRVQGKMTDTQYF
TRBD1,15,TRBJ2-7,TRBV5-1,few,TGCGCCAGCAGCGCACTGACAGGGACCTTCTACGAGCAGTACTTC,CASSALTGTFYEQYF
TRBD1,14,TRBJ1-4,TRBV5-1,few,TGCGCCAGCAGCGGGCAGGGGGTTGAAGAAAAACTGTTTTTT,CASSGQGVEEKLFF
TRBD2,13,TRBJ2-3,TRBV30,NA,TGTGCCTGGAGAACCCTTAGCGGGGATACGCAGTATTTT,CAWRTLSGDTQYF
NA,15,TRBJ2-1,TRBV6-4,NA,TGTGCCAGCAGTGACTCCGGGGGGCTCGGGAATGAGCAGTTCTTC,CASSDSGGLGNEQFF
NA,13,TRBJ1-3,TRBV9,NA,TGTGCCAGCAGCGAAGCGACCGGAAACACCATATATTTT,CASSEATGNTIYF
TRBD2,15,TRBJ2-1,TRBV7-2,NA,TGTGCCAGCAGCTCGACTAGCGGGGGGGCCTATGAGCAGTTCTTC,CASSSTSGGAYEQFF
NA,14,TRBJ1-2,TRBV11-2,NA,TGTGCCAGCAGCCCGGGGACTTCTAACTATGGCTACACCTTC,CASSPGTSNYGYTF
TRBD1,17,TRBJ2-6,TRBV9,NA,TGTGCCAGCAGCCTCCGGGACAGGGGGTCTGGGGCCAACGTCCTGACTTTC,CASSLRDRGSGANVLTF
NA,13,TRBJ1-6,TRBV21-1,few,TGTGCCACTAGGGACAGGGGGTTATCACCCCTCCACTTT,CATRDRGLSPLHF
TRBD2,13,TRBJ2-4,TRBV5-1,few,TGCGCCAGCAGCTTGGAACTAGCGGGGGCTCAGTACTTC,CASSLELAGAQYF
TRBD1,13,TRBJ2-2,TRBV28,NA,TGTGCCAGCAGCCGACAGGGGACCGGGGAGCTGTTTTTT,CASSRQGTGELFF
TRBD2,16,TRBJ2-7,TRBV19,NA,TGTGCCAGTAGTCTCCACCAAACGCGGGGGGCGTACGAGCAGTACTTC,CASSLHQTRGAYEQYF
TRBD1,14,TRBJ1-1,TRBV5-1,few,TGCGCCAGCAGCTCGGGACAGCTGAACACTGAAGCTTTCTTT,CASSSGQLNTEAFF
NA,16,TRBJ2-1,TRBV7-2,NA,TGTGCCAGCAGCTTAGGAGTAGCGGAAGACTACAATGAGCAGTTCTTC,CASSLGVAEDYNEQFF
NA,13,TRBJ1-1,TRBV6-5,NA,TGTGCCAGCACGGGTGGGAGGGTGACTGAAGCTTTCTTT,CASTGGRVTEAFF
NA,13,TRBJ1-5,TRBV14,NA,TGTGCCAGCAGCCAAGGCTACGGTCAGCCCCAGCATTTT,CASSQGYGQPQHF
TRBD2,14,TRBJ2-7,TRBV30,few,TGTGCCTGGAGTGTGGGAGGGGATGATTACGAGCAGTACTTC,CAWSVGGDDYEQYF
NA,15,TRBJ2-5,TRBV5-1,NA,TGCGCCAGCAACCCCCGCGGCGACGGAAAAGAGACCCAGTACTTC,CASNPRGDGKETQYF
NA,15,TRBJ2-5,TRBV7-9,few,TGTGCCAGCAGCTTAGGGGCAGCTGGTTGGGAGACCCAGTACTTC,CASSLGAAGWETQYF
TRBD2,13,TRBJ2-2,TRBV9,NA,TGTGCCAGCACGACTAGCGACACCGGGGAGCTGTTTTTT,CASTTSDTGELFF
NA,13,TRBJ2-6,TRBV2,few,TGTGCCAGCAGCAACTCTGGGGCCAACGTCCTGACTTTC,CASSNSGANVLTF
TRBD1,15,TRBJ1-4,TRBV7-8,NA,TGTGCCAGCAGCGCTAGACAGGGGGCGGGAAGAAAACTGTTTTTT,CASSARQGAGRKLFF
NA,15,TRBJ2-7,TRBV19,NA,TGTGCCAGTAGTCTCGGAGGACAGAGGGGCTACGAGCAGTACTTC,CASSLGGQRGYEQYF
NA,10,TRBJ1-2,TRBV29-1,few,TGCAGCGGTGGCTCAGGTGGCTACACCTTC,CSGGSGGYTF
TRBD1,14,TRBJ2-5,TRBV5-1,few,TGCGCCAGCAGCCAGGGGGCCTCCCAAGAGACCCAGTACTTC,CASSQGASQETQYF
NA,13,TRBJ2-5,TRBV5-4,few,TGTGCCAGCACCCTGGACAGCCAAGAGGCCCAGTACTTC,CASTLDSQEAQYF